This passage covers 26 T cell receptor beta chains from one sample sequenced in a study of shared T cell receptors in the human thymus. Profiling relied on immunoSEQ multiplex PCR, and the TCRdb table lists in-frame clones only, not all of them. This table holds 630,000 or so clones, approximately 89% found once. These data also formed part of another study, on human thymus T cells.

The sample comprised thymocytes. These TCRs come from a boy in the first two years of life with a congenital heart defect.

The V call is TRBV5-1, the J call TRBJ2-3; no definite D call. Germline V gene data show CDR1 as SGHRS and CDR2 as YFSETQ. Trimming removed 4 bases at V and 4 bases at J, with 10 bases between. CDR3 length: 13 residues. The DNA of the CDR3 is TGCGCCAGCAGCCCGCGGTCGGCAGATACGCAGTATTTT. Protein product: CASSPRSADTQYF.

This chain connects TRBV7-2 to TRBJ1-4; perhaps TRBD1 as D (6 bases). V was clipped by 11 bases and J by 11 bases, with 18 bases between them. Per germline, CDR1 SGHTA and CDR2 FQGNSA. The CDR3 has 12 amino acids. CDR3 sequence: CASGGKELKLFF. As DNA, the CDR3 is TGTGCCTCTGGGGGCAAGGAACTTAAACTGTTTTTT.

The count of this clone is one. This rearrangement joins TRBV6-1 to TRBJ2-1; the D gene is possibly TRBD1 (5 bases). Germline CDR1 and CDR2: MNHNS and SASEGT. The CDR3 totals 14 residues. Trimming stripped 7 bases from V and 6 bases from J, with 16 bases between. The CDR3 reads CASNITDRANEQFF. The DNA for the CDR3 is TGTGCCAGCAATATAACTGACAGAGCCAATGAGCAGTTCTTC.

This clone was seen a handful of times. The V call is TRBV29-1, the J call TRBJ2-1; perhaps TRBD2 as D (6 bases). The V gene lost 5 bases and the J gene lost 8 bases, with 16 bases spanning the gap. CDR1 SQVTM and CDR2 ANQGSEA come from the germline V gene. The CDR3 extends over 13 amino acids. The CDR3 DNA reads as TGCAGCGTTCTGGAGGGTTTGATCGATGAGCAGTTCTTC. Protein product: CSVLEGLIDEQFF.

The chain links TRBV11-2 to TRBJ2-2; possible D gene TRBD1, 5 bases. Looked up from germline, CDR1 is SGHAT and CDR2 is FQNNGV. CDR3 length: 14 residues. V was cut by 2 bases and J by 6 bases, with 10 bases left in between. The CDR3 spells CASSLLLGAGELFF. In nucleotides, the CDR3 is TGTGCCAGCAGCTTACTCCTAGGGGCCGGGGAGCTGTTTTTT. Supplemented by reference TRBV11-2 and TRBJ2-2, the full variable domain reads EAGVAQSPRYKIIEKRQSVAFWCNPISGHATLYWYQQILGQGPKLLIQFQNNGVVDDSQLPKDRFSAERLKGVDSTLKIQPAKLEDSAVYLCASSLLLGAGELFFGEGSRLTVL.

The chain uses TRBV27 and TRBJ1-5; 7 bases map to TRBD1. This CDR3 has 14 residues. J lost 4 bases, V lost 5 bases, and 5 bases had no gene match. CDR1 is MNHEY, CDR2 SMNVEV, per germline (reference sequence). Here the CDR3 reads CASSRIRGNQPQHF. CDR3 in DNA: TGTGCCAGCAGTAGAATCAGGGGGAATCAGCCCCAGCATTTT.

The CDR3 region has the DNA TGTGCCAGCAGCTATGATTGGGGGCCACAAGAGACCCAGTACTTC. This translates into CASSYDWGPQETQYF. The J gene is TRBJ2-5, the V gene TRBV5-4; D possibly corresponds to TRBD1 (6 bases). V was shortened by 3 bases and J by 2 bases, with 14 bases between the two germline ends. This CDR3 has 15 amino acids. CDR1 is SGHNT, CDR2 YYREEE, per germline (reference sequence). Variable domain in full (rest from reference TRBV5-4 and TRBJ2-5): ETGVTQSPTHLIKTRGQQVTLRCSSQSGHNTVSWYQQALGQGPQFIFQYYREEENGRGNFPPRFSGLQFPNYSSELNVNALELDDSALYLCASSYDWGPQETQYFGPGTRLLVL.

This chain uses TRBV29-1 with TRBJ2-1; maybe TRBD2 (6 bases). Germline loops: CDR1 SQVTM, CDR2 ANQGSEA. This CDR3 spans 13 amino acids. Trimming cost V 6 bases and J 4 bases, with 13 bases left between them. Written as DNA, the CDR3 is TGCAGCGTCGGGGGACCCACTTACAATGAGCAGTTCTTC. Protein product: CSVGGPTYNEQFF.

This clone was recorded only once. Sequence at one end of the junction differs from germline and may be a read error. The V call is TRBV7-7, the J call TRBJ2-5, with 8 nucleotides matching TRBD2. Germline values: CDR1 SSHAT, CDR2 FNYEAQ (reference sequence). CDR3 length: 13 amino acids. CDR3 sequence reads: CASSLAGRETQYF. As DNA, the CDR3 is TGTGCTAGCAGCTTAGCGGGGCGAGAGACCCAGTACTTC.

V is TRBV30 and J is TRBJ1-1; D remains unclear. The length of the CDR3 is 16 residues. Germline loops: CDR1 GTSNPN, CDR2 SVGIG (reference sequence). V dropped 0 bases and J dropped 1 base, with 15 bases sitting between them. The DNA for the CDR3 is TGTGCCTGGAGTGTACAATTCCCCTGGTCGAACACTGAAGCTTTCTTT. Translation gives CAWSVQFPWSNTEAFF.

This clone was seen just once. The genes are TRBV11-2 and TRBJ1-1; D is perhaps TRBD1 (6 bases). The CDR3 is 18 amino acids. V was trimmed by 0 bases and J by 1 base, leaving 18 bases between them. Germline loops: CDR1 SGHAT, CDR2 FQNNGV. This CDR3 reads CASSLDLGRDKQNTEAFF. CDR3 sequence (DNA): TGTGCCAGCAGCTTAGATCTAGGTCGGGACAAACAGAACACTGAAGCTTTCTTT.

The V and J genes are TRBV9 and TRBJ2-5, with TRBD1 matching 12 bases. Germline V gives CDR1 SGDLS, CDR2 YYNGEE. The CDR3 covers 14 residues. V was clipped by 6 bases and J by 5 bases; unmatched bases: 5. CDR3 residues: CASTGGQGAETQYF. CDR3 coding DNA: TGTGCCAGCACGGGGGGACAGGGGGCGGAGACCCAGTACTTC. Supplemented by reference TRBV9 and TRBJ2-5, the full variable domain reads DSGVTQTPKHLITATGQRVTLRCSPRSGDLSVYWYQQSLDQGLQFLIQYYNGEERAKGNILERFSAQQFPDLHSELNLSSLELGDSALYFCASTGGQGAETQYFGPGTRLLVL.

V is TRBV4-3 and J is TRBJ1-4, with 8 bases lining up with TRBD1. CDR1 and CDR2 from the germline V gene are LGHNA and YSLEER. This CDR3 comprises 17 residues. V lost 2 bases, J lost 3 bases, and 8 bases stayed unmatched. The CDR3 DNA is TGCGCCAGCAGCCAACATTCCAGGGGGCTGGCTAATGAAAAACTGTTTTTT. This sequence encodes CASSQHSRGLANEKLFF.

The chain couples TRBV29-1 to TRBJ2-1; D ambiguous. V lost 4 bases, J lost 6 bases, and 4 bases lay in between. This CDR3 is built from 10 residues. Germline CDR1 and CDR2: SQVTM and ANQGSEA. This CDR3 is CSVVGNEQFF. In DNA, the CDR3 is TGCAGCGTTGTCGGCAATGAGCAGTTCTTC.

J is TRBJ1-2 and V is TRBV7-2, with D perhaps TRBD1 (5 bases). This CDR3 contains 16 residues. Germline V gives CDR1 SGHTA, CDR2 FQGNSA. V gave up 6 bases and J gave up 3 bases, with 20 bases separating them. Here the CDR3 DNA reads TGTGCCAGCAGTTCAGACACCTTGACAGCACACTATGGCTACACCTTC. It yields the protein CASSSDTLTAHYGYTF.

This sequence joins TRBV28 and TRBJ1-2; tentative D call: TRBD1 (5 bases). Per the germline V gene, CDR1 is MDHEN and CDR2 is SYDVKM. The CDR3 spans 13 residues. The ends were cut back, 6 bases at V and 1 base at J, with 9 bases in the middle. In nucleotides, the CDR3 is TGTGCCAGCAGGACGGGACTTAACTATGGCTACACCTTC. Amino acid sequence: CASRTGLNYGYTF.

The chain couples TRBV11-3 to TRBJ2-1; TRBD1 is a possible D gene (6 bases). The V gene's germline CDR1 is SGHNT and CDR2 YENEEA. Trimming removed 5 bases from V and 5 bases from J, with 7 bases in between. The CDR3 is 12 amino acids. CDR3 nucleotides: TGTGCCAGCAGCCCAGGGGACAATGAGCAGTTCTTC. Its protein product is CASSPGDNEQFF. Together with reference TRBV11-3 and TRBJ2-1, the CDR3 gives the full variable domain: EAGVVQSPRYKIIEKKQPVAFWCNPISGHNTLYWYLQNLGQGPELLIRYENEEAVDDSQLPKDRFSAERLKGVDSTLKIQPAELGDSAVYLCASSPGDNEQFFGPGTRLTVL.

This clone was seen a handful of times. The chain has TRBV4-3 and TRBJ1-4, with TRBD1 matching over 7 bases. This CDR3 has 21 amino acids. The ends lost 0 bases at V and 0 bases at J; junction bases unmatched: 16. CDR1 is LGHNA and CDR2 is YSLEER in the germline V gene. CDR3 DNA: TGCGCCAGCAGCCAAGATCACAGGGGAATAGATGAGGCCTCAACTAATGAAAAACTGTTTTTT. Protein sequence: CASSQDHRGIDEASTNEKLFF.

The chain is built from TRBV29-1 and TRBJ1-3, with a tentative D call TRBD1 (5 bases). The length of the CDR3 is 13 residues. Germline CDR1 reads SQVTM; CDR2 reads ANQGSEA. Trimming cost V 6 bases and J 1 base, with 10 bases left between them. The CDR3 reads CSVKGLSGNTIYF. The DNA of the CDR3 is TGCAGCGTCAAGGGGCTATCTGGAAACACCATATATTTT.

This clone is a singleton in its sample. The genes are TRBV4-1 and TRBJ1-4; D may be TRBD1 (5 bases). Germline loops: CDR1 MGHRA, CDR2 YSYEKL. The CDR3 contains 17 residues. The germline V and J ends were trimmed by 1 base and 8 bases, with 20 bases remaining between them. CDR3 sequence reads: CASSQVHLPGVGEKLFF. DNA for the CDR3: TGCGCCAGCAGCCAAGTTCATCTGCCGGGGGTGGGAGAAAAACTGTTTTTT.

This clone was detected once. The genes are TRBV6-6 and TRBJ1-1; 8 nucleotides align to TRBD1. The CDR3 runs to 14 residues. V shed 6 bases and J 1 base; nucleotides not matched to a gene: 4. The germline gives CDR1 MNHNY, CDR2 SVGAGI (reference sequence). Here the CDR3 DNA reads TGTGCCAGCAGGACAGGGGCCCCGAACACTGAAGCTTTCTTT. Residues: CASRTGAPNTEAFF.

The chain carries TRBV5-6 and TRBJ1-5; D might be TRBD1 (6 bases). Germline V CDR1 and CDR2: SGHDT, YYEEEE. V lost 4 bases, J lost 0 bases, and 11 bases lay in between. This CDR3 region has 15 residues. CDR3 residues: CASSLQGYSNQPQHF. The CDR3, as DNA: TGTGCCAGCAGCCTACAGGGCTATAGCAATCAGCCCCAGCATTTT.

In this sample, this clone turned up a few times. The chain has TRBV4-3 and TRBJ2-5; the D gene is possibly TRBD2 (6 bases). This CDR3 comprises 15 residues. Germline CDR1 reads LGHNA; CDR2 reads YSLEER. V lost 5 bases and J lost 5, with 18 bases in between. The CDR3 sequence is CASSGGIHPRETQYF. In DNA, the CDR3 is TGCGCCAGCAGCGGGGGGATTCACCCAAGGGAGACCCAGTACTTC.

The rearrangement uses TRBV28 and TRBJ1-4; TRBD1 agrees at 9 bases. The CDR3 loop spans 15 amino acids. After removal of 4 bases from V and 11 bases from J, the junction contained 11 bases not matched to a gene. Germline V gives CDR1 MDHEN, CDR2 SYDVKM. DNA of the CDR3: TGTGCCAGCAGTTGGGGCCGGGACAGGGATCGGAAACTGTTTTTT. It codes for CASSWGRDRDRKLFF.

This clone has just one count. The chain links TRBV14 to TRBJ2-5, with D maybe TRBD2 (7 bases). The length of the CDR3 is 16 residues. The germline CDR1 and CDR2 sequences are SGHDN and FVKESK. The V end was cut by 3 bases, the J end by 5 bases, with 19 bases between. For the CDR3, the DNA is TGTGCCAGCAGCCAGAGGGTAGGGGGGGCTAAGGAGACCCAGTACTTC. It specifies CASSQRVGGAKETQYF.

The chain uses TRBV9 and TRBJ2-2; D is uncertain. The CDR3 sequence is 14 residues long. The germline gives CDR1 SGDLS, CDR2 YYNGEE. V was shortened by 0 bases and J by 5 bases, with 8 bases between the two germline ends. The CDR3 coding sequence is TGTGCCAGCAGCGTAGCTAGAGAGACCGGGGAGCTGTTTTTT. This gives the protein CASSVARETGELFF.